At least ten counts were recorded for the clone carrying this TCR beta chain. This record belongs to a study of T-cell reconstitution after alpha-beta-depleted transplantation in children. A TCRbeta library incorporating unique molecular identifiers was prepared. TCRdb itself ran the PCR reads through MiXCR, one entry per CDR3 protein. The sample shows a few hundred thousand distinct CDR3 sequences, under 15% of them seen only once. CDR1 and CDR2 from the germline V gene are SGHAT and FQDESV (reference sequence). The CDR3 contains 18 residues. With 6 bases removed from V and 4 bases from J, the gap between germline ends came to 28 bases.

The sample here was PBMCs, mostly from graft donor cells, taken 360 days after TCRalphabeta/CD19-depleted stem cell transplant. V and J are TRBV11-1 and TRBJ2-7; D might be TRBD1 or TRBD2, each matching 6 bases. The clonotype was recovered from a male patient younger than 18 who had a stem cell transplant for acute myeloid leukemia, so the T cells may come from the graft donor. The chain's CDR3 is CASSKTGPHRYGTYEQYF. The CDR3 coding sequence is TGTGCCAGCAGTAAAACAGGGCCCCACCGCTACGGGACTTACGAGCAGTACTTC.